There are a few counts of the clone carrying this TCR beta chain. As originally analysed: From reference gene primer amplification, estimates of nucleated cell counts were derived. This table comes from immunoSEQ multiplex PCR, and its TCRdb copy is limited to in-frame clones, with some not included. V and J calls and clone size are given by that table; D and trimming were obtained from the DNA. This sample has approximately 140,000 clones, with over 75% found just once. This specimen belongs to a study of blood T cell repertoires in COVID-19. Across the study: From T cells, B-cell-depleted T cells, or PBMCs came the material, which was cDNA or gDNA.

A Seattle source enrolled patients during active infection and followed them longitudinally. Germline-derived CDR1 and CDR2 are LGHNA and YNFKEQ. V lost 1 base and J lost 5; bases outside the gene matches: 4. CDR3 length: 15 amino acids. Input material: peripheral blood. This clonotype was sampled from a woman aged 60-75 years with COVID-19, enrolled during active disease. This sequence joins TRBV4-2 and TRBJ1-5; 8 bases map to TRBD1. DNA for the CDR3: TGTGCCAGCAGCCAAGTCGCAGGGGGCGATCAGCCCCAGCATTTT. This sequence encodes CASSQVAGGDQPQHF.